These 2 T cell receptor beta chains were all obtained from the same sample, sequenced in a study of identical twins. MiXCR was run by TCRdb on the 5' RACE reads, yielding one entry per CDR3 protein. Found here are some 1,600,000 distinct CDR3 sequences, under 35% of them singletons; the top ten hold approximately 0.29%. The sequenced sample was cord blood. Every receptor here comes from a newborn girl in good health.

This chain connects TRBV20-1 to TRBJ2-7; 14 bases map to TRBD2. Germline V lookup: CDR1 DFQATT, CDR2 SNEGSKA (reference sequence). The CDR3 extends over 16 amino acids. The trim removed 0 bases at V and 4 bases at J, leaving 5 bases unmatched. CDR3: CSARDGTSGREYEQYF. The CDR3 nucleotides read TGCAGTGCTAGAGATGGGACTAGCGGGAGAGAGTACGAGCAGTACTTC.

Turning to this clonotype: Relative to the germline gene, one junction end is altered; a read error may explain this. The rearrangement joins TRBV20-1 to TRBJ2-1; D gene ambiguous. The CDR3 has 14 amino acids. The germline CDR1 and CDR2 sequences are DFQATT and SNEGSKA (reference sequence). The CDR3 sequence is CSAPLSGSYNGQFF. CDR3 coding DNA: TGCAGTGCCCCATTGTCCGGATCCTACAATGGGCAGTTCTTC.